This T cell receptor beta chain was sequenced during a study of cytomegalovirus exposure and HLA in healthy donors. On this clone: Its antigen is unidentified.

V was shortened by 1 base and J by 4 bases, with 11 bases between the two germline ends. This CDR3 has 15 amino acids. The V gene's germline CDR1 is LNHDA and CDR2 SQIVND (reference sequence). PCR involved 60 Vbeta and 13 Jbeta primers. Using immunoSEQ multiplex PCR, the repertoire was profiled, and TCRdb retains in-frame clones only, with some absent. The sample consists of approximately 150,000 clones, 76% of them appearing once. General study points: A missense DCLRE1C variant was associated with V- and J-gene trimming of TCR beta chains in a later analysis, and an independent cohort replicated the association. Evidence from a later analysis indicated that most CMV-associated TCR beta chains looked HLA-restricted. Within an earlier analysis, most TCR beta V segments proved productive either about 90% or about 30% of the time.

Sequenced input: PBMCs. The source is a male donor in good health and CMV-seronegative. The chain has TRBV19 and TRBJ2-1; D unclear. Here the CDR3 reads CASSIGPENYNEQFF. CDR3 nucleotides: TGTGCCAGTAGTATAGGTCCTGAGAATTACAATGAGCAGTTCTTC.